This record covers a single T cell receptor (beta chain). This sample is drawn from a study of T cells and Merkel cell carcinoma outcomes. The repertoire was sequenced with immunoSEQ multiplex PCR; TCRdb's copy has only in-frame clones and lacks some. The data show about 15,000 clones, with roughly 92% seen just once and 2% to 2.5% held by the top ten. Trimming shortened V by 1 base and J by 5 bases, and 8 bases separated the two germline ends. Germline V lookup: CDR1 SGHDN, CDR2 FVKESK. CDR3 size: 13 residues. The gene calls are TRBV14 and TRBJ2-5; possibly TRBD1 for D (5 bases). The TCR sequence derives from a human donor with Merkel cell carcinoma. Sequenced material: tumor tissue from Merkel cell carcinoma. CDR3 sequence (DNA): TGTGCCAGCAGCCAAGTATGGGGCGAGACCCAGTACTTC. Translated, it gives CASSQVWGETQYF.